Following are 5 T cell receptor beta chains from one sample sequenced in a study of blood T cell repertoires in COVID-19. Repertoires were generated with immunoSEQ multiplex PCR, while TCRdb's copy carries only in-frame clones and drops some. The table lists about 76,000 clones, approximately 83% of them singletons. The sequenced sample consisted of peripheral blood. These receptors were taken from a human donor in a cohort sampled during active COVID-19.

The rearrangement joins TRBV2 to TRBJ2-1, with D maybe TRBD1 (6 bases). Trimming shortened V by 6 bases and J by 3 bases, and 9 bases separated the two germline ends. In germline, CDR1 is SNHLY, CDR2 FYNNEI. The CDR3 spans 13 residues. This CDR3 is CASRDSNYNEQFF. The CDR3 DNA follows: TGTGCCAGCAGGGACAGCAACTACAATGAGCAGTTCTTC.

The chain links TRBV6-5 to TRBJ2-2, with D unresolved. This CDR3 has 13 residues. CDR1 and CDR2 (germline): MNHEY, SVGAGI. Trimming cost V 0 bases and J 3 bases, with 2 bases left between them. CDR3 bases: TGTGCCAGCAGTTACTCCTACACCGGGGAGCTGTTTTTT. Translating it yields CASSYSYTGELFF.

The chain employs TRBV9 and TRBJ2-5, with TRBD2 matching 7 bases. V trimming: 2 bases; J trimming: 5 bases; junction bases outside the gene matches: 15. Germline-derived CDR1 and CDR2 are SGDLS and YYNGEE. The CDR3 covers 17 residues. The CDR3: CASSVYQGRLGGETQYF. The CDR3 region has the DNA TGTGCCAGCAGCGTTTATCAGGGACGGTTGGGAGGGGAGACCCAGTACTTC.

This chain links TRBV6-1 with TRBJ1-5, with D possibly matching TRBD1 (5 bases). CDR3 length: 15 residues. The V and J ends lost 2 bases and 9 bases respectively, with 17 bases between them. The germline gives CDR1 MNHNS, CDR2 SASEGT. The CDR3 DNA reads as TGTGCCAGCAGTGAATGGGCAGGGCCGACGTGGCCCCAGCATTTT. It encodes CASSEWAGPTWPQHF.

The chain carries TRBV24-1 and TRBJ1-5; D unclear. The CDR3 length is 17 residues. The germline gives CDR1 KGHDR, CDR2 SFDVKD. Trimming removed 3 bases at V and 2 bases at J, with 16 bases between. CDR3 DNA: TGTGCCACCAGTGATCAACCGAGGGATGCTGGCAATCAGCCCCAGCATTTT. It translates to CATSDQPRDAGNQPQHF.